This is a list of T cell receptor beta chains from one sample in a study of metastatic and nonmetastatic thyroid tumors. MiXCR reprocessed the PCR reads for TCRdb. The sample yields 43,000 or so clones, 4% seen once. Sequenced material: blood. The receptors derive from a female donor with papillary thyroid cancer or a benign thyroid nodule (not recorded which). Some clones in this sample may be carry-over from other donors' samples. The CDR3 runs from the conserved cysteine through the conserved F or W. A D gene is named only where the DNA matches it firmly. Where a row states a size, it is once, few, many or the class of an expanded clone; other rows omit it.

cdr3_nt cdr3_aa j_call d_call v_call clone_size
TGTGCCAGCAGAGCGACTAGCGGGAGGTACAATGAGCAGTTCTTC CASRATSGRYNEQFF TRBJ2-1 TRBD2 TRBV6-1 few
TGCGCCAGCAGCTTGTCTGGGGGAGGGAGCACCGGGGAGCTGTTTTTT CASSLSGGGSTGELFF TRBJ2-2 TRBD2 TRBV5-1 many
TGCGCCAGCAGCTTCCCGGGACCGGGGGCCCCACGGCCGTACAATGAGCAGTTCTTC CASSFPGPGAPRPYNEQFF TRBJ2-1 . TRBV5-1 many
TGTGCCAGCGCGGGAGGGGGCGAGACCCAGTACTTC CASAGGGETQYF TRBJ2-5 TRBD2 TRBV25-1 many
TGTGCCAGCAACCCCGACAGGAGCACTGGCTACACCTTC CASNPDRSTGYTF TRBJ1-2 . TRBV6-1 few
TGTGGCACCGCGGGTATCGACACTGAACAGTTCTTC CGTAGIDTEQFF TRBJ2-1 . TRBV24-1 .
TGCGCCAGCAGCTTGACGGGGGCGAACACCGGGGAGCTGTTTTTT CASSLTGANTGELFF TRBJ2-2 . TRBV5-1 many
TGTGCCAGCAGCCAAACCCTAGCGGGTCAAGAGACCCAGTACTTC CASSQTLAGQETQYF TRBJ2-5 TRBD2 TRBV4-2 many
TGTGCCAGCATGGACAGGCATGGCTACACCTTC CASMDRHGYTF TRBJ1-2 TRBD1 TRBV12-3/TRBV12-4 .
TGTGCCAGCAGGCCCGGCGGGGTAGCGGACACAGATACGCAGTATTTT CASRPGGVADTDTQYF TRBJ2-3 . TRBV27 many
TGTGCCAGCACGGGTTATGCTGACAATGAGCAGTTCTTC CASTGYADNEQFF TRBJ2-1 . TRBV25-1 many
TGCAGTGCCGCACAGGGGACCCTACACTATGGCTACACCTTC CSAAQGTLHYGYTF TRBJ1-2 TRBD1 TRBV20-1 many
TGTGCCAGCAGTTCACTGACAGGGGGGGAGACCCAGTACTTC CASSSLTGGETQYF TRBJ2-5 TRBD1 TRBV27 many
TGTGCCATCAGTGAAGAAGGCGAGACCCAGTACTTC CAISEEGETQYF TRBJ2-5 . TRBV10-3 many
TGTGCCAGCAGCAACCGGCTAGGCGGGGGAGCTGGGGCCAACGTCCTGACTTTC CASSNRLGGGAGANVLTF TRBJ2-6 TRBD2 TRBV7-3 many
TGTGCCAGCAGCCCTCCCGGGACTAGCGGGAGCTCCTACAATGAGCAGTTCTTC CASSPPGTSGSSYNEQFF TRBJ2-1 TRBD2 TRBV7-9 many
TGTGCCACCAGTGATTTACAGGGGGACACTGGGGAGCTGTTTTTT CATSDLQGDTGELFF TRBJ2-2 TRBD1 TRBV24-1 many
TGTGCCAGCATGGTGAGGGGCAGTGGTTTTAATTCACCCCTCCACTTT CASMVRGSGFNSPLHF TRBJ1-6 . TRBV27 many
TGTGCCAGCAGTGACGTGACAGGGAGGGGCTCTGAAGCTTTCTTT CASSDVTGRGSEAFF TRBJ1-1 TRBD1 TRBV25-1 many
TGTGCCAGCAGCCGGGGGAGCACCGCCTACAATGAGCAGTTCTTC CASSRGSTAYNEQFF TRBJ2-1 . TRBV13 many
TGTGCCTGCAATGAAGGGGGGGAGATTAATCAGCCCCAGCATTTT CACNEGGEINQPQHF TRBJ1-5 . TRBV6-1 .
TGTGCCAGCATGGGTTCGGGACAGGGAATTTGGGAGCAGTACTTC CASMGSGQGIWEQYF TRBJ2-7 TRBD1 TRBV6-1 .
TGTGCCAGCAGGAAATTCTATGGCTACACCTTC CASRKFYGYTF TRBJ1-2 . TRBV28 few
TGCGCCAGCAGTGGTTTGGCGGCTAGCGGGAGCCAAGAGACCCAGTACTTC CASSGLAASGSQETQYF TRBJ2-5 TRBD2 TRBV6-1 .
TGCAGTGCGCAATATGGGGTACAGTCGACCACCGGTGAGCTGTTTTTT CSAQYGVQSTTGELFF TRBJ2-2 . TRBV20-1 few
TGTGCCACCAGTGATTTTCCGGCAGAAGAGACCCAGTACTTC CATSDFPAEETQYF TRBJ2-5 . TRBV24-1 many
TGTGCCAGCAGTGAGACATCAGGGGGTGGGGCCAACGTCCTGACTTTC CASSETSGGGANVLTF TRBJ2-6 TRBD1 TRBV6-1 many
TGTGCCAGCTCACAGGACCAGACGGATTCTGGAAACACCATATATTTT CASSQDQTDSGNTIYF TRBJ1-3 . TRBV18 many
TGTGCCAGCAGAGCCGGGACAACGAACACTGAAGCTTTCTTT CASRAGTTNTEAFF TRBJ1-1 . TRBV27 many
TGTGCCAGCAGCCCGACAGACACCGGGGAGCTGTTTTTT CASSPTDTGELFF TRBJ2-2 . TRBV28 .
TGCAGTGCTAGGATTCAGGGGCAAAATTCTGGGGCCAACGTCCTGACTTTC CSARIQGQNSGANVLTF TRBJ2-6 . TRBV20-1 .
TGCAGTGCTAGAGACATCAGGGAGGACTACGAGCAGCACTTC CSARDIREDYEQHF TRBJ2-7 . TRBV20-1 .
TGTGCCAGCAGCCAGGCGTGGGGACTGCAAGAGACCCAGTACTTC CASSQAWGLQETQYF TRBJ2-5 . TRBV4-2 few